The clone carrying this TCR beta chain showed up many times. V was cut by 4 bases and J by 9 bases, with 13 bases left in between. Germline-derived CDR1 and CDR2 are MNHEY and SMNVEV (reference sequence). The CDR3 runs to 14 residues. This sample stems from a study of Graves' ophthalmopathy and Graves' hyperthyroidism. TCR beta CDR3 amplification used RNA transcripts. HTBI-primed first-round RT-PCR preceded second-round multiplex PCR. From the multiplex PCR reads, TCRdb called clonotypes with MiXCR, one entry per CDR3 protein. The sample holds about 400,000 distinct CDR3 sequences, over 20% seen once. This sequence originates from a woman between 18 and 29 years old with stable Graves' hyperthyroidism. The sample was peripheral blood. The chain combines TRBV27 with TRBJ1-6, with D possibly matching TRBD1 (5 bases). CDR3 protein: CASSSTGHGSPLHF. As DNA, the CDR3 is TGTGCCAGCAGTTCAACAGGCCACGGTTCACCCCTCCACTTT.